A selection of T cell receptor beta chains follows, all from one sample in a study of beta chain features in type 1 diabetes. Measured with immunoSEQ multiplex PCR; TCRdb has only the in-frame clones, and not every one. Of roughly 150,000 clones in the sample, 7% to 9% were seen once. The sample was central memory CD4+ T cells from blood. All receptors derive from a man between 18 and 35 years old with type 1 diabetes. Each CDR3 is given with its conserved first and last residue. Fields, in order: D gene, clone size, J gene, V gene, CDR3 length, CDR3 DNA, CDR3 protein. A D gene is named only where the DNA matches it firmly. The size of a clone is reported for some rows only, either as once, few or many, or as a class for expanded clones.

d_gene: .; abundance: .; j_gene: TRBJ2-3; v_gene: TRBV29-1; len: 14; CDR3nt: TGCAGCGTTGTTCCCCAGGGCCCCGCAGGTACGCAGTATTTT; CDR3aa: CSVVPQGPAGTQYF
d_gene: TRBD1; abundance: few; j_gene: TRBJ2-5; v_gene: TRBV4-1; len: 18; CDR3nt: TGCGCCAGCAGCCTGGAGCGAGTGGGACAGGGGTCAAGAGAGACCCAGTACTTC; CDR3aa: CASSLERVGQGSRETQYF
d_gene: TRBD2; abundance: few; j_gene: TRBJ2-1; v_gene: TRBV19; len: 14; CDR3nt: TGTGCCAGTACATCCCTAGCGGGAGCCAATGAGCAGTTCTTC; CDR3aa: CASTSLAGANEQFF
d_gene: TRBD2; abundance: few; j_gene: TRBJ2-2; v_gene: TRBV7-7; len: 16; CDR3nt: TGTGCCAGCAGCTCCACTAGCGGGAGTTTCGCCGGGGAGCTGTTTTTT; CDR3aa: CASSSTSGSFAGELFF
d_gene: TRBD1; abundance: few; j_gene: TRBJ1-1; v_gene: TRBV10-3; len: 13; CDR3nt: TGTGCCATCAGCGACAGGGTGAACACTGAAGCTTTCTTT; CDR3aa: CAISDRVNTEAFF
d_gene: TRBD1; abundance: .; j_gene: TRBJ1-5; v_gene: TRBV18; len: 13; CDR3nt: TGTGCCAGCTCACCGGACAGGGCTCAGCCCCAGCATTTT; CDR3aa: CASSPDRAQPQHF
d_gene: TRBD2; abundance: few; j_gene: TRBJ2-1; v_gene: TRBV6-4; len: 14; CDR3nt: TGTGCCAGCAGAGGACTAGCGGGAGGGGGTGAGCAGTTCTTC; CDR3aa: CASRGLAGGGEQFF
d_gene: .; abundance: few; j_gene: TRBJ2-5; v_gene: TRBV29-1; len: 12; CDR3nt: TGCAGCGCCGGGGGACTTCAAGAGACCCAGTACTTC; CDR3aa: CSAGGLQETQYF
d_gene: .; abundance: few; j_gene: TRBJ2-1; v_gene: TRBV7-9; len: 11; CDR3nt: TGTGCCAGCAGCGGCCCGAGGGAGCAGTTCTTC; CDR3aa: CASSGPREQFF
d_gene: TRBD2; abundance: .; j_gene: TRBJ2-3; v_gene: TRBV5-1; len: 19; CDR3nt: TGCGCCAGCAGCTGGGACCCCGGACTAGCGGGAGGGAGCACAGATACGCAGTATTTT; CDR3aa: CASSWDPGLAGGSTDTQYF
d_gene: .; abundance: .; j_gene: TRBJ1-5; v_gene: TRBV5-6; len: 17; CDR3nt: TGTGCCAGCAGCTTATGGCGGCCAGCCAATAGCAATCAGCCCCAGCATTTT; CDR3aa: CASSLWRPANSNQPQHF
d_gene: TRBD2; abundance: .; j_gene: TRBJ2-2; v_gene: TRBV19; len: 17; CDR3nt: TGTGCCAGTAGTAAAAGGGGACTAGCGGAAAACACCGGGGAGCTGTTTTTT; CDR3aa: CASSKRGLAENTGELFF
d_gene: TRBD1; abundance: few; j_gene: TRBJ1-1; v_gene: TRBV19; len: 15; CDR3nt: TGTGCCAGTAGTACCGGGACAGGGTGGTCCACTGAAGCTTTCTTT; CDR3aa: CASSTGTGWSTEAFF
d_gene: TRBD1; abundance: few; j_gene: TRBJ1-2; v_gene: TRBV2; len: 15; CDR3nt: TGTGCCAGCAGCCTGGGACAGGGTAGGGACTATGGCTACACCTTC; CDR3aa: CASSLGQGRDYGYTF
d_gene: .; abundance: .; j_gene: TRBJ1-1; v_gene: TRBV5-1; len: 13; CDR3nt: TGCGCCAGTACCCGGGACACCAACACTGAAGCTTTCTTT; CDR3aa: CASTRDTNTEAFF
d_gene: TRBD2; abundance: .; j_gene: TRBJ2-5; v_gene: TRBV4-2; len: 18; CDR3nt: TGTGCCAGCAGCCCCGTCGGGACTAGCGGCAAAGGTGGAGAGACCCAGTACTTC; CDR3aa: CASSPVGTSGKGGETQYF
d_gene: TRBD2; abundance: few; j_gene: TRBJ2-1; v_gene: TRBV7-9; len: 16; CDR3nt: TGTGCCAGCAGCTCCAGTAGACTAGCGGGGAGGAATGAGCAGTTCTTC; CDR3aa: CASSSSRLAGRNEQFF
d_gene: TRBD1; abundance: .; j_gene: TRBJ2-5; v_gene: TRBV7-9; len: 14; CDR3nt: TGTGCCAGCAGCTTGAGGGACAGCCAAGAGACCCAGTACTTC; CDR3aa: CASSLRDSQETQYF
d_gene: .; abundance: .; j_gene: TRBJ2-5; v_gene: TRBV23-1; len: 14; CDR3nt: TGCGCCAGCAGTCTTTATAACAGCCAAGAGACCCAGTACTTC; CDR3aa: CASSLYNSQETQYF
d_gene: TRBD2; abundance: .; j_gene: TRBJ2-7; v_gene: TRBV7-9; len: 17; CDR3nt: TGTGCCAGCAGCTTGGTCCTAGCGGGGGGCCAACCCTACGAGCAGTACTTC; CDR3aa: CASSLVLAGGQPYEQYF
d_gene: .; abundance: .; j_gene: TRBJ2-1; v_gene: TRBV27; len: 14; CDR3nt: TGTGCCAGCAGTTTAACCTGGTGGGCCGATGAGCAGTTCTTC; CDR3aa: CASSLTWWADEQFF
d_gene: .; abundance: .; j_gene: TRBJ1-4; v_gene: TRBV5-4; len: 14; CDR3nt: TGTGCCAGCAGCACGGACACGGGGGGTGAAAAACTGTTTTTT; CDR3aa: CASSTDTGGEKLFF
d_gene: TRBD1; abundance: .; j_gene: TRBJ2-5; v_gene: TRBV13; len: 15; CDR3nt: TGTGCCAGCAGCGCTGACAGGGGGCTCCAAGAGACCCAGTACTTC; CDR3aa: CASSADRGLQETQYF
d_gene: .; abundance: .; j_gene: TRBJ2-5; v_gene: TRBV4-3; len: 16; CDR3nt: TGCGCCAGCAGCCAAGACGATAGGGCAGGGCTGGAGACCCAGTACTTC; CDR3aa: CASSQDDRAGLETQYF
d_gene: .; abundance: few; j_gene: TRBJ1-3; v_gene: TRBV9; len: 17; CDR3nt: TGTGCCAGCAGCGTAGGTCCGGGGTTGGCGGTTGGAAACACCATATATTTT; CDR3aa: CASSVGPGLAVGNTIYF
d_gene: TRBD2; abundance: .; j_gene: TRBJ2-1; v_gene: TRBV11-2; len: 15; CDR3nt: TGTGCCAGCAGCCCAAACCTAGGGGAGGGACTAGTCCCGTTCTTC; CDR3aa: CASSPNLGEGLVPFF
d_gene: TRBD2; abundance: .; j_gene: TRBJ2-2; v_gene: TRBV6-5; len: 14; CDR3nt: TGTGCCAGCAGGCTCCTCAGCGGGGGCGGGGAGCTGTTTTTT; CDR3aa: CASRLLSGGGELFF
d_gene: .; abundance: few; j_gene: TRBJ2-4; v_gene: TRBV11-2; len: 12; CDR3nt: TGTGCCAGCAGCCCGCGGGTGGGACACAAGTACTTC; CDR3aa: CASSPRVGHKYF
d_gene: .; abundance: many; j_gene: TRBJ2-3; v_gene: TRBV29-1; len: 13; CDR3nt: TGCAGCGCTTGCGGGGTAGAGGGAGATACGCAGTATTTT; CDR3aa: CSACGVEGDTQYF
d_gene: .; abundance: many; j_gene: TRBJ1-2; v_gene: TRBV14; len: 13; CDR3nt: TGTGCCAGCAGCCAAGATCCTTTCTATGGCTACACCTTC; CDR3aa: CASSQDPFYGYTF
d_gene: .; abundance: few; j_gene: TRBJ2-2; v_gene: TRBV7-2; len: 13; CDR3nt: TGTGCCAGCAGCCCGCAGGACACCGGGGAGCTGTTTTTT; CDR3aa: CASSPQDTGELFF
d_gene: .; abundance: .; j_gene: TRBJ2-5; v_gene: TRBV7-2; len: 12; CDR3nt: TGTGCCAGCAGCACGGGGGTAGGCCCGCAGTACTTC; CDR3aa: CASSTGVGPQYF
d_gene: .; abundance: .; j_gene: TRBJ1-1; v_gene: TRBV27; len: 14; CDR3nt: TGTGCCAGCAGTTTTCAACGGCGGGACACTGAAGCTTTCTTT; CDR3aa: CASSFQRRDTEAFF
d_gene: .; abundance: .; j_gene: TRBJ2-7; v_gene: TRBV9; len: 16; CDR3nt: TGTGCCAGCAGCGTAGTTCGGTCCAGCGGGTTCTACGAGCAGTACTTC; CDR3aa: CASSVVRSSGFYEQYF
d_gene: .; abundance: .; j_gene: TRBJ1-1; v_gene: TRBV5-4; len: 17; CDR3nt: TGTGCCAGCAGCCCCGGGGGGATGGCAGGTTATGGCGCTGAAGCTTTCTTT; CDR3aa: CASSPGGMAGYGAEAFF
d_gene: TRBD2; abundance: few; j_gene: TRBJ2-5; v_gene: TRBV9; len: 16; CDR3nt: TGTGCCAGCAGCGTAGGAGCGGGGCGTTTCCAAGAGACCCAGTACTTC; CDR3aa: CASSVGAGRFQETQYF
d_gene: TRBD1; abundance: few; j_gene: TRBJ1-1; v_gene: TRBV29-1; len: 13; CDR3nt: TGCAGCGCCCGAGGACAGGTGAACACTGAAGCTTTCTTT; CDR3aa: CSARGQVNTEAFF
d_gene: .; abundance: .; j_gene: TRBJ1-1; v_gene: TRBV11-2; len: 13; CDR3nt: TGTGCCAGCAGTCGCGGACTGGGGACTGAAGCTTTCTTT; CDR3aa: CASSRGLGTEAFF
d_gene: .; abundance: .; j_gene: TRBJ1-1; v_gene: TRBV21-1; len: 17; CDR3nt: TGTGCCAGCAGCAATAGTCCGGGGTGTGTAGGGAACACTGAAGCTTTCTTT; CDR3aa: CASSNSPGCVGNTEAFF
d_gene: .; abundance: few; j_gene: TRBJ2-6; v_gene: TRBV19; len: 17; CDR3nt: TGTGCCAGTAGTATTGGGGCAGCGACCTCTGGGGCCAACGTCCTGACTTTC; CDR3aa: CASSIGAATSGANVLTF
d_gene: .; abundance: few; j_gene: TRBJ1-3; v_gene: TRBV30; len: 12; CDR3nt: TGTGCCTGGAAGGGGCCTGGAAACACCATATATTTT; CDR3aa: CAWKGPGNTIYF
d_gene: .; abundance: .; j_gene: TRBJ1-2; v_gene: TRBV2; len: 13; CDR3nt: TGTGCCAGCAGACCAGGGTACCCGAGCGGCTACACCTTC; CDR3aa: CASRPGYPSGYTF
d_gene: TRBD1; abundance: .; j_gene: TRBJ1-2; v_gene: TRBV19; len: 15; CDR3nt: TGTGCCAGTACTCGACAGGGGGCGGCTCTCTATGGCTACACCTTC; CDR3aa: CASTRQGAALYGYTF
d_gene: .; abundance: .; j_gene: TRBJ2-7; v_gene: TRBV5-1; len: 14; CDR3nt: TGCGCCAGCAGCTTGGAGTTCAGCTCCTACGAGCAGTACTTC; CDR3aa: CASSLEFSSYEQYF
d_gene: .; abundance: few; j_gene: TRBJ2-7; v_gene: TRBV7-9; len: 15; CDR3nt: TGTGCCAGCAGCTTAGGGCCAGGGGTAGGCGACGAGCAGTACTTC; CDR3aa: CASSLGPGVGDEQYF
d_gene: TRBD2; abundance: few; j_gene: TRBJ2-7; v_gene: TRBV5-4; len: 15; CDR3nt: TGTGCCAGCAGCTTCGGTTTGACTAGCGATCTCGAGCAGTACTTC; CDR3aa: CASSFGLTSDLEQYF
d_gene: .; abundance: .; j_gene: TRBJ2-2; v_gene: TRBV6-6; len: 11; CDR3nt: TGTGCCAGCAGTACCGGCGGGGAGCTGTTTTTT; CDR3aa: CASSTGGELFF
d_gene: TRBD1; abundance: .; j_gene: TRBJ2-5; v_gene: TRBV28; len: 11; CDR3nt: TGTGCCAGCAGGGACAGGGGAAGTCAGTACTTC; CDR3aa: CASRDRGSQYF
d_gene: .; abundance: .; j_gene: TRBJ2-3; v_gene: TRBV5-4; len: 14; CDR3nt: TGTGCCAGCAGCTCAACTATCCATAGGGGTACGCAGTATTTT; CDR3aa: CASSSTIHRGTQYF
d_gene: .; abundance: .; j_gene: TRBJ1-2; v_gene: TRBV2; len: 13; CDR3nt: TGTGCCAGCAGTGGAGAGGGCAACTATGGCTACACCTTC; CDR3aa: CASSGEGNYGYTF
d_gene: TRBD2; abundance: few; j_gene: TRBJ2-3; v_gene: TRBV6-6; len: 15; CDR3nt: TGTGCCAGCAGTGACCCTAGCGGGGGCACAGATACGCAGTATTTT; CDR3aa: CASSDPSGGTDTQYF